This note documents a single T cell receptor beta chain sequence. The antigen is not known. Sequenced by immunoSEQ multiplex PCR; TCRdb stores in-frame clones only, minus some. This sample has 100,000 to 150,000 clones, with over 75% found just once. The data originate from a study of T cell responses to AZD1222 COVID-19 vaccine. Study overall: Pooled together were second doses at about 4 or about 12 weeks. Findings and limits, study-wide: Vaccine-associated CD4 TCRs spanned spike, dominant at 160-218 and 743-854. Donors were largely white British and mainly female; clonal diversity was possibly underestimated. Sampled repertoires all dated from after the peak T cell response.

V was clipped by 2 bases and J by 5 bases, with 15 bases between them. The CDR3 extends over 15 amino acids. From germline, CDR1 is MNHEY and CDR2 SVGAGI. The chain links TRBV6-5 to TRBJ2-5; the D gene is possibly TRBD2 (5 bases). The receptor was derived from an adult in good health. The sequencing used peripheral blood, collected on day 0 of AZD1222 vaccination. The CDR3 region is CASSYRAFPGETQYF. The DNA for the CDR3 is TGTGCCAGCAGTTACCGGGCCTTTCCGGGGGAGACCCAGTACTTC.